The 25 T cell receptor beta chains in this list originate from one sample, sequenced in a study of blood T cell repertoires in COVID-19. The repertoire was sequenced with immunoSEQ multiplex PCR; TCRdb's copy has only in-frame clones and lacks some. The repertoire includes fewer than 450,000 clones, 88% of them detected once, and approximately 2.1% sits in the top ten. The material sequenced was PBMCs or T cells enriched from blood (not recorded which). These receptors originate from a woman aged 40 to 55 with acute COVID-19.

The chain combines TRBV3-1 (or the pseudogene TRBV3-2) with TRBJ1-2, with 11 positions matching TRBD1. The CDR3 is 16 amino acids. Germline loops: CDR1 LGHDT, CDR2 YNNKEL (reference sequence). V lost 3 bases, J lost 8 bases, and 11 bases stayed unmatched. The CDR3 spells CASSHVRTGGLEGYTF. CDR3 DNA: TGTGCCAGCAGCCATGTCAGGACAGGGGGCCTAGAAGGCTACACCTTC.

The gene calls are TRBV4-1 and TRBJ2-7, with TRBD2 matching 7 bases. This CDR3 has 15 amino acids. Trimming cost V 3 bases and J 0 bases; bases outside gene matches: 5. Germline-derived CDR1 and CDR2 are MGHRA and YSYEKL. CDR3 sequence (DNA): TGCGCCAGCAGCCAGGGGCTAGCGGTCTCCTACGAGCAGTACTTC. It translates to CASSQGLAVSYEQYF.

V usage is TRBV19 and J usage is TRBJ1-5; D unclear. Germline lookup yields CDR1 LNHDA and CDR2 SQIVND (reference sequence). The CDR3 runs to 14 residues. V lost 5 bases and J 5 bases, leaving 13 bases between the germline ends. In DNA form, the CDR3 reads TGTGCCAGTAGTCCTCACCTTGAGCATCAGCCCCAGCATTTT. This sequence encodes CASSPHLEHQPQHF.

The chain is built from TRBV5-4 and TRBJ1-2; TRBD1 is a possible D gene (5 bases). CDR1 and CDR2 from the germline V gene are SGHNT and YYREEE (reference sequence). The CDR3 spans 15 residues. Trimming cost V 4 bases and J 7 bases, with 20 bases left between them. The CDR3, as DNA: TGTGCCAGCAGCGTGCAGGGTCAAAAAATCTCTGGCTACACCTTC. It translates to CASSVQGQKISGYTF.

This clone was picked up one time. The rearrangement uses TRBV10-3 and TRBJ1-1, with TRBD1 matching over 8 bases. This CDR3 region has 16 residues. V dropped 11 bases and J dropped 2; count of bases not matched to a gene: 16. Germline V CDR1 and CDR2: ENHRY, SYGVKD. The CDR3 protein is CAVSHPRGLSNTEAFF. CDR3 bases: TGTGCCGTATCTCACCCCAGGGGGCTTTCAAACACTGAAGCTTTCTTT.

Details on this clone: The sample has other DNA sequences that encode this CDR3 too. V gene TRBV5-1 combines with J gene TRBJ1-2; a weak D match, TRBD1 (5 bases). Germline-derived CDR1 and CDR2 are SGHRS and YFSETQ. V was clipped by 0 bases and J by 4 bases, with 10 bases between them. This CDR3 comprises 14 residues. CDR3 sequence reads: CASSLDGGGYGYTF. The DNA for the CDR3 is TGCGCCAGCAGCTTGGACGGGGGTGGCTATGGCTACACCTTC.

Only one count was recorded for this clone. V gene TRBV27 combines with J gene TRBJ2-1; 8 bases agree with TRBD2. The junction had 3 bases not matched to a gene; V was cut back by 4 bases and J by 7 bases. The CDR3 length is 13 residues. In germline, CDR1 is MNHEY, CDR2 SMNVEV (reference sequence). CDR3 sequence: CASSSGGENEQFF. CDR3 DNA: TGTGCCAGCAGTTCCGGGGGGGAGAATGAGCAGTTCTTC.

The V gene is TRBV7-9, the J gene TRBJ1-2; a weak D match, TRBD1 (5 bases). V gave up 6 bases and J gave up 4 bases, with 15 bases separating them. The germline V gene has CDR1 SEHNR and CDR2 FQNEAQ (reference sequence). This CDR3 is built from 14 residues. CDR3 DNA sequence: TGTGCCAGCAGTCTAGCGTCAGGGATCTATGGCTACACCTTC. It codes for CASSLASGIYGYTF.

This clone was counted a single time. The genes are TRBV9 and TRBJ2-6; tentatively, D is TRBD2 (6 bases). Germline V lookup: CDR1 SGDLS, CDR2 YYNGEE. There are 17 residues in the CDR3. The germline V and J ends were trimmed by 3 bases and 0 bases, with 13 bases remaining between them. CDR3 sequence reads: CASSAGVDFSGANVLTF. The CDR3 DNA is TGTGCCAGCAGCGCGGGGGTGGACTTCTCTGGGGCCAACGTCCTGACTTTC.

V and J are TRBV18 and TRBJ2-5; 7 bases agree with TRBD2. Germline lookup yields CDR1 KGHSH and CDR2 LQKENI. Germline trimming cut 6 bases from V and 2 bases from J; bases unmatched to any gene: 9. The CDR3 runs to 15 residues. The CDR3 DNA sequence: TGTGCCAGCTCCCCCGGGGCCGGGGGGCAAGAGACCCAGTACTTC. Translation gives CASSPGAGGQETQYF.

This clone was counted only a few times. This chain uses TRBV24-1 with TRBJ2-7, with TRBD1 as a possible D gene (5 bases). The V end was cut by 4 bases, the J end by 7 bases, with 13 bases between. In germline, CDR1 is KGHDR, CDR2 SFDVKD. CDR3 length equals 13 residues. DNA for the CDR3: TGTGCCACCAGTGACACTGACAGCCCTGAGCAGTACTTC. This encodes CATSDTDSPEQYF.

The chain recombines TRBV24-1 with TRBJ2-1; no clear D. V lost 0 bases to trimming and J lost 3 bases, with 5 bases between them. There are 14 residues in the CDR3. The germline CDR1 and CDR2 sequences are KGHDR and SFDVKD. DNA for the CDR3: TGTGCCACCAGTGATTTGAACAACTACAATGAGCAGTTCTTC. It specifies CATSDLNNYNEQFF.

The rearrangement links TRBV5-4 to TRBJ1-6, with TRBD1 matching 7 bases. Germline trimming cut 4 bases from V and 6 bases from J; bases unmatched to any gene: 7. The CDR3 spans 15 residues. Germline CDR1 and CDR2: SGHNT and YYREEE (reference sequence). The CDR3 region has the DNA TGTGCCAGCAGCAGACCACAGGGGAGTAATTCACCCCTCCACTTT. Translating gives CASSRPQGSNSPLHF. Full variable domain (rest looked up from reference TRBV5-4 and TRBJ1-6): ETGVTQSPTHLIKTRGQQVTLRCSSQSGHNTVSWYQQALGQGPQFIFQYYREEENGRGNFPPRFSGLQFPNYSSELNVNALELDDSALYLCASSRPQGSNSPLHFGNGTRLTVT.

The rearrangement links TRBV6-5 to TRBJ1-2; D call uncertain. Germline V lookup: CDR1 MNHEY, CDR2 SVGAGI. This CDR3 spans 14 amino acids. The ends were cut back, 2 bases at V and 3 bases at J, with 10 bases in the middle. CDR3 nucleotides: TGTGCCAGCAGTTACGGTGCTGGCTACTATGGCTACACCTTC. As protein: CASSYGAGYYGYTF.

This clone came up many times. The chain has TRBV29-1 and TRBJ1-2; 11 nucleotides match TRBD1. V dropped 1 base and J dropped 6; count of bases not matched to a gene: 7. Germline loops: CDR1 SQVTM, CDR2 ANQGSEA. This CDR3 contains 15 residues. The CDR3 protein is CSVEVRDRGFHGYTF. DNA of the CDR3: TGCAGCGTTGAAGTGCGGGACAGGGGGTTCCATGGCTACACCTTC.

The V and J genes are TRBV7-9 and TRBJ2-1; the D gene is possibly TRBD1 (5 bases). Trimming shortened V by 5 bases and J by 4 bases, and 15 bases separated the two germline ends. Per germline, CDR1 SEHNR and CDR2 FQNEAQ (reference sequence). The length of the CDR3 is 15 residues. The CDR3 region has the DNA TGTGCCAGCAGCGCCTGGACAATGATGTACAATGAGCAGTTCTTC. Encoded protein: CASSAWTMMYNEQFF.

This clone was picked up a small number of times. The genes are TRBV11-3 and TRBJ2-2; 8 nucleotides align to TRBD2. This CDR3 has 16 residues. Germline CDR1 is SGHNT and CDR2 is YENEEA. With V trimmed by 3 bases and J by 5 bases, 8 bases remained unmatched. CDR3 residues: CASSFQTSGGTGELFF. CDR3 nucleotides: TGTGCCAGCAGCTTCCAAACCAGCGGGGGTACCGGGGAGCTGTTTTTT.

CDR3 bases: TGTGCCAGCAGTCCCGGGACAGGAAACACCATATATTTT. Translated, it gives CASSPGTGNTIYF. The rearrangement joins TRBV25-1 to TRBJ1-3; tentatively, D is TRBD1 (6 bases). Germline lookup yields CDR1 MGHDK and CDR2 SYGVNS. This CDR3 has 13 amino acids. V was shortened by 5 bases and J by 4 bases, with 9 bases between the two germline ends.

This clone was seen only once. This chain connects TRBV5-1 to TRBJ1-6, with TRBD1 as a possible D gene (6 bases). Germline V gene data show CDR1 as SGHRS and CDR2 as YFSETQ. V was pared by 4 bases and J by 5 bases, with 10 bases between. The CDR3 length is 14 residues. CDR3 DNA sequence: TGCGCCAGCAGCCCGGACAGCAATAATTCACCCCTCCACTTT. As protein: CASSPDSNNSPLHF.

The chain uses TRBV5-1 and TRBJ2-5; D not certain. The CDR3 has 12 amino acids. The V and J ends lost 5 bases and 1 base respectively, with 6 bases between them. CDR1 and CDR2 from the germline V gene are SGHRS and YFSETQ. The chain's CDR3 is CASSFSQETQYF. The CDR3 DNA is TGCGCCAGCAGTTTCTCCCAAGAGACCCAGTACTTC. Full variable domain (rest looked up from reference TRBV5-1 and TRBJ2-5): KAGVTQTPRYLIKTRGQQVTLSCSPISGHRSVSWYQQTPGQGLQFLFEYFSETQRNKGNFPGRFSGRQFSNSRSEMNVSTLELGDSALYLCASSFSQETQYFGPGTRLLVL.

V is TRBV6-5 and J is TRBJ2-7, with 8 bases lining up with TRBD1. The J segment lost 3 bases and the V segment lost 2 bases, leaving 3 bases of the junction unmatched. From germline, CDR1 is MNHEY and CDR2 SVGAGI. The CDR3 consists of 14 residues. CDR3 residues: CASSYGQGFYEQYF. The CDR3 coding sequence is TGTGCCAGCAGTTACGGACAGGGTTTCTACGAGCAGTACTTC.

This clone was observed a few times. Other DNA sequences of this sample code for an identical CDR3. V is TRBV12-3 or TRBV12-4 and J is TRBJ1-2; D is undetermined. V was pared by 3 bases and J by 1 base, with 3 bases between. CDR3 length: 12 residues. The DNA of the CDR3 is TGTGCCAGCAGTTTTAGTAACTATGGCTACACCTTC. This gives the protein CASSFSNYGYTF.

The chain couples TRBV7-6 to TRBJ2-5, with 7 bases lining up with TRBD2. This CDR3 is built from 14 residues. From germline, CDR1 is SGHVS and CDR2 FNYEAQ. Losses at the gene ends were 3 bases for V and 5 bases for J; bases not matched to a gene: 6. The CDR3 sequence: CASSLGGVRETQYF. In DNA form, the CDR3 reads TGTGCCAGCAGCTTGGGGGGGGTTCGTGAGACCCAGTACTTC.

CDR3 DNA: TGTGCCAGCAGACAACCGGGACAGGGGTCCTACGAGCAGTACTTC. Protein: CASRQPGQGSYEQYF. V and J are TRBV6-5 and TRBJ2-7; 10 nucleotides line up with TRBD1. CDR1 is MNHEY, CDR2 SVGAGI, per germline. The length of the CDR3 is 15 residues. V shed 6 bases, J shed 1 base, and the junction held 6 bases outside the gene matches.

The J gene is TRBJ1-4, the V gene TRBV30; D perhaps matches TRBD1 (6 bases). The CDR3 is 12 amino acids. Germline V gene sequence: CDR1 GTSNPN, CDR2 SVGIG (reference sequence). The germline V and J ends were trimmed by 0 bases and 8 bases, with 7 bases remaining between them. The CDR3 here is CAWSVQGEKLFF. As DNA, the CDR3 is TGTGCCTGGAGTGTACAGGGCGAAAAACTGTTTTTT. The entire variable domain, with the rest obtained from reference TRBV30 and TRBJ1-4, is as follows: SQTIHQWPATLVQPVGSPLSLECTVEGTSNPNLYWYRQAAGRGLQLLFYSVGIGQISSEVPQNLSASRPQDRQFILSSKKLLLSDSGFYLCAWSVQGEKLFFGSGTQLSVL.